Shown below are 14 T cell receptor beta chains from a single sample sequenced in a study of CD8+ T cells in alopecia areata. Treatment of the sample: oral pan-JAK inhibitor, 5-10 mg twice daily. Reverse transcribed after extraction, RNA yielded cDNA as the sequencing template. Generated by immunoSEQ multiplex PCR, the TCRdb table keeps only in-frame clones and is missing some. Of 150,000 to 200,000 clones listed, approximately 67% are singletons. Sequencing was performed on CD4+ T cells sorted from blood, taken between weeks 47 and 50, from a patient treated with tofacitinib. These receptor sequences come from a human donor with alopecia areata.

This clone was counted only a few times. This chain links TRBV5-6 with TRBJ2-1; D possibly corresponds to TRBD2 (6 bases). Germline V CDR1 and CDR2: SGHDT, YYEEEE. The V gene lost 4 bases and the J gene lost 7 bases, with 21 bases spanning the gap. There are 16 residues in the CDR3. The CDR3 nucleotides read TGTGCCAGCAGCCTTCCGACTAGAAGGGTGGGGAATGAGCAGTTCTTC. This encodes CASSLPTRRVGNEQFF.

This clone has only a few counts. The chain recombines TRBV5-1 with TRBJ2-1; 7 bases are shared with TRBD2. CDR3 length: 16 amino acids. The J segment lost 6 bases and the V segment lost 2 bases, leaving 11 bases of the junction unmatched. Looked up from germline, CDR1 is SGHRS and CDR2 is YFSETQ. The chain's CDR3 is CASSFGWTRDGNEQFF. CDR3 in DNA: TGCGCCAGCAGCTTCGGGTGGACTAGGGACGGCAATGAGCAGTTCTTC.

The chain couples TRBV30 to TRBJ2-1, with 11 bases lining up with TRBD2. Germline CDR1 reads GTSNPN; CDR2 reads SVGIG (reference sequence). This CDR3 is built from 14 residues. The V gene end was trimmed by 2 bases and the J gene end by 7 bases; junction bases not matched to a gene: 4. The DNA for the CDR3 is TGTGCCTGGAGTCTAGCGGGGGGAGCGAATGAGCAGTTCTTC. This gives the protein CAWSLAGGANEQFF.

The chain carries TRBV2 and TRBJ2-6; 9 bases line up with TRBD1. Germline CDR1 SNHLY, CDR2 FYNNEI. V lost 3 bases and J lost 1; bases outside the gene matches: 10. The CDR3 runs 19 residues. In DNA, the CDR3 is TGTGCCAGCAGTGATAGGCGCACAGGGGGCGCTTCTGGGGCCAACGTCCTGACTTTC. This codes for CASSDRRTGGASGANVLTF.

The gene calls are TRBV30 and TRBJ1-6, with D perhaps TRBD1 (5 bases). The CDR3 extends over 13 amino acids. Germline CDR1 is GTSNPN and CDR2 is SVGIG (reference sequence). Trimming took 1 base from V and 8 from J, leaving 9 bases between them. The CDR3 region has the DNA TGTGCCTGGAGTGGACAGATCGATTCACCCCTCCACTTT. Protein sequence: CAWSGQIDSPLHF.

This chain links TRBV29-1 with TRBJ1-2; maybe TRBD1 (5 bases). The V end lost 7 bases, the J end lost 3 bases, and 12 bases lay between the germline ends. Looked up from germline, CDR1 is SQVTM and CDR2 is ANQGSEA. The CDR3 runs 12 residues. The CDR3 protein is CSATMTDYGYTF. The CDR3 coding sequence is TGCAGCGCTACCATGACAGACTATGGCTACACCTTC. The full variable domain, in which reference TRBV29-1 and TRBJ1-2 provide the parts outside the CDR3, is SAVISQKPSRDICQRGTSLTIQCQVDSQVTMMFWYRQQPGQSLTLIATANQGSEATYESGFVIDKFPISRPNLTFSTLTVSNMSPEDSSIYLCSATMTDYGYTFGSGTRLTVV.

V usage is TRBV19 and J usage is TRBJ1-6; D is perhaps TRBD1 (5 bases). This CDR3 region has 14 residues. CDR1 is LNHDA, CDR2 SQIVND, per germline (reference sequence). V was shortened by 2 bases and J by 5 bases, with 7 bases between the two germline ends. The chain's CDR3 is CASSIPGHNSPLHF. The CDR3 coding sequence is TGTGCCAGTAGTATACCGGGACATAATTCACCCCTCCACTTT.

The chain carries TRBV29-1 and TRBJ2-5; TRBD1 matches at 7 bases. The CDR3 is made up of 14 amino acids. Germline V gives CDR1 SQVTM, CDR2 ANQGSEA. J lost 1 base, V lost 2 bases, and 4 bases had no gene match. The CDR3 loop reads CSVEQGVPQETQYF. Written as DNA, the CDR3 is TGCAGCGTTGAACAGGGGGTACCCCAAGAGACCCAGTACTTC. Full variable domain (remainder filled in from reference TRBV29-1 and TRBJ2-5): SAVISQKPSRDICQRGTSLTIQCQVDSQVTMMFWYRQQPGQSLTLIATANQGSEATYESGFVIDKFPISRPNLTFSTLTVSNMSPEDSSIYLCSVEQGVPQETQYFGPGTRLLVL.

There are a few counts of this clone. The chain employs TRBV29-1 and TRBJ2-5; D remains unclear. CDR1 is SQVTM, CDR2 ANQGSEA, per germline. The length of the CDR3 is 15 residues. Trimming took 4 bases from V and 1 from J, leaving 16 bases between them. CDR3 sequence (DNA): TGCAGCGTTGTCGATCCCGGGTTTGGCCAAGAGACCCAGTACTTC. It is translated as CSVVDPGFGQETQYF. Full variable domain (outside the CDR3, taken from reference TRBV29-1 and TRBJ2-5): SAVISQKPSRDICQRGTSLTIQCQVDSQVTMMFWYRQQPGQSLTLIATANQGSEATYESGFVIDKFPISRPNLTFSTLTVSNMSPEDSSIYLCSVVDPGFGQETQYFGPGTRLLVL.

The chain links TRBV5-6 to TRBJ2-5; 10 nucleotides align to TRBD2. CDR1 is SGHDT, CDR2 YYEEEE, per germline. The V gene end was trimmed by 2 bases and the J gene end by 0 bases; junction bases not matched to a gene: 1. This CDR3 spans 15 amino acids. CDR3 region: CASSLSGGDQETQYF. The CDR3 DNA reads TGTGCCAGCAGCTTAAGCGGGGGGGACCAAGAGACCCAGTACTTC.

The rearrangement joins TRBV5-1 to TRBJ1-6, with 7 bases lining up with TRBD1. CDR3 size: 14 residues. Germline V gene sequence: CDR1 SGHRS, CDR2 YFSETQ. The junction had 4 bases not matched to a gene; V was cut back by 4 bases and J by 6 bases. This CDR3 reads CASSIGDSNSPLHF. CDR3 sequence (DNA): TGCGCCAGCAGCATTGGGGACAGTAATTCACCCCTCCACTTT. The variable domain in full, with the rest retrieved from reference TRBV5-1 and TRBJ1-6, is KAGVTQTPRYLIKTRGQQVTLSCSPISGHRSVSWYQQTPGQGLQFLFEYFSETQRNKGNFPGRFSGRQFSNSRSEMNVSTLELGDSALYLCASSIGDSNSPLHFGNGTRLTVT.

This clone has more than one count but fewer than ten. The chain couples TRBV7-2 to TRBJ2-7; 8 bases line up with TRBD2. The ends lost 4 bases at V and 2 bases at J; junction bases unmatched: 7. Germline loops: CDR1 SGHTA, CDR2 FQGNSA. This CDR3 is built from 15 residues. This CDR3 is CASSSGLAWAYEQYF. The CDR3 region has the DNA TGTGCCAGCAGCTCCGGACTAGCCTGGGCCTACGAGCAGTACTTC.

The chain uses TRBV7-2 and TRBJ2-7, with 9 nucleotides matching TRBD2. With 5 bases clipped from V and 6 bases from J, the junction kept 8 bases outside the gene matches. Looked up from germline, CDR1 is SGHTA and CDR2 is FQGNSA. This CDR3 region has 14 residues. As DNA, the CDR3 is TGTGCCAGCAGCCAAGTAGTGACTAGCGGCGAGCAGTACTTC. The encoded protein is CASSQVVTSGEQYF.

The V and J genes are TRBV19 and TRBJ2-1, with D tentatively TRBD2 (5 bases). This CDR3 contains 13 residues. Trimming removed 2 bases at V and 5 bases at J, with 7 bases between. CDR1 is LNHDA and CDR2 is SQIVND in the germline V gene (reference sequence). The CDR3 DNA reads TGTGCCAGTAGTATAATCGGGAACAATGAGCAGTTCTTC. This codes for CASSIIGNNEQFF.